This TCR beta chain was profiled in a study of identifying expanded T cells in peripheral blood. Clones were sequenced by immunoSEQ multiplex PCR, and TCRdb holds only the in-frame ones, with some missing. Among 95,000 to 150,000 clones, around four fifths were seen once, and the ten largest hold 3% to 3.5%. This clone was detected only once. Deletions cut 0 bases from V and 5 bases from J, with 13 bases between. The CDR3 totals 15 residues. The germline gives CDR1 LNHNV, CDR2 YYDKDF (reference sequence). The source material was blood. V gene TRBV15 combines with J gene TRBJ2-5, with D perhaps being TRBD1 or TRBD2 (5 bases each). The receptor was derived from a person between 18 and 69 years old in good health. The chain's CDR3 is CATSRDPGGWETQYF. For the CDR3, the DNA is TGTGCCACCAGCAGAGATCCTGGGGGATGGGAGACCCAGTACTTC.